The 20 T cell receptor beta chains below all came from one sample that was sequenced in a study of T cells in Graves' hyperthyroidism and ophthalmopathy. TCR beta CDR3 regions were amplified from RNA. A first-round RT-PCR of the TCR CDR3 used the HTBI primer set. TCRdb redid the calling of the multiplex PCR reads with MiXCR, one entry per CDR3 protein. Among about 520,000 distinct CDR3 sequences, approximately 24% were seen once, and the ten largest hold approximately 10%. The sample taken for sequencing was blood. The receptor set was obtained from a woman in her twenties or thirties with Graves' ophthalmopathy.

This clonotype was counted at least ten times. The chain is built from TRBV7-2 and TRBJ2-5; 7 positions agree with TRBD2. Germline assignment: CDR1 SGHTA and CDR2 FQGNSA. The CDR3 extends over 14 amino acids. The junction had 6 bases not matched to a gene; V was cut back by 4 bases and J by 4 bases. The chain's CDR3 is CASSWRGMGETQYF. The DNA for the CDR3 is TGTGCCAGCAGCTGGCGGGGGATGGGAGAGACCCAGTACTTC.

This clonotype was seen repeatedly, ten times or more. The chain joins TRBV24-1 to TRBJ2-7, with 8 bases that match TRBD1. With V trimmed by 3 bases and J by 2 bases, 11 bases remained unmatched. The germline gives CDR1 KGHDR, CDR2 SFDVKD. The CDR3 is 17 residues long. The CDR3 protein is CATSDGIDRGEAYEQYF. CDR3 bases: TGTGCCACCAGTGATGGGATCGACAGGGGAGAGGCCTACGAGCAGTACTTC.

This clonotype was seen ten or more times. The V and J genes are TRBV28 and TRBJ1-2; D gene unclear. This CDR3 has 15 amino acids. Germline V CDR1 and CDR2: MDHEN, SYDVKM. V shed 7 bases and J shed 3 bases, with 18 bases lying between them. The CDR3 sequence: CASTKPVGFDYGYTF. CDR3 in DNA: TGTGCCAGCACCAAACCGGTAGGGTTCGACTATGGCTACACCTTC.

This clonotype has only a few counts. The V gene is TRBV7-9, the J gene TRBJ2-7; 9 nucleotides match TRBD1. The CDR3 contains 13 residues. V gave up 1 base and J gave up 12 bases; unmatched junction bases: 7. Germline CDR1 SEHNR, CDR2 FQNEAQ (reference sequence). DNA of the CDR3: TGTGCCAGCAGCTTAGAGGGACAGGGTATGCGGTACTTC. This sequence encodes CASSLEGQGMRYF.

This clonotype has at least ten counts. V is TRBV5-1 and J is TRBJ1-1, with TRBD1 matching 7 bases. V lost 4 bases and J lost 4; bases outside the gene matches: 16. The CDR3 totals 17 residues. CDR1 and CDR2 from the germline V gene are SGHRS and YFSETQ. The CDR3: CASSLASTGSRSTEAFF. CDR3 nucleotides: TGCGCCAGCAGCCTAGCGTCGACAGGGAGTAGGAGCACTGAAGCTTTCTTT.

There are many counts of this clonotype. This chain joins TRBV28 and TRBJ2-4; perhaps TRBD2 as D (6 bases). CDR3 size: 14 residues. The V end lost 3 bases, the J end lost 2 bases, and 8 bases lay between the germline ends. Germline values: CDR1 MDHEN, CDR2 SYDVKM. The CDR3 protein is CASSLEGTKNIQYF. For the CDR3, the DNA is TGTGCCAGCAGTTTGGAGGGAACCAAAAACATTCAGTACTTC. The full variable domain, its missing parts supplied by reference TRBV28 and TRBJ2-4, is DVKVTQSSRYLVKRTGEKVFLECVQDMDHENMFWYRQDPGLGLRLIYFSYDVKMKEKGDIPEGYSVSREKKERFSLILESASTNQTSMYLCASSLEGTKNIQYFGAGTRLSVL.

The rearrangement links TRBV2 to TRBJ1-6; 9 nucleotides align to TRBD1. Germline assignment: CDR1 SNHLY and CDR2 FYNNEI. CDR3 size: 14 residues. Trimming removed 6 bases from V and 14 bases from J; junction bases left unmatched: 11. Here the CDR3 DNA reads TGTGCCAGCAGGAGGGACAGGGACTTCTTCACCCTCCACTTT. This translates into CASRRDRDFFTLHF.

This clonotype has ten or more counts. J is TRBJ1-1 and V is TRBV15, with 9 bases matching TRBD1. The ends lost 3 bases at V and 7 bases at J; junction bases unmatched: 12. The CDR3 sequence is 16 residues long. Germline V lookup: CDR1 LNHNV, CDR2 YYDKDF (reference sequence). CDR3: CATSSDHTGGGGEAFF. The CDR3, as DNA: TGTGCCACCAGCAGCGACCACACAGGGGGCGGCGGTGAAGCTTTCTTT.

The chain links TRBV18 to TRBJ2-7; D perhaps matches TRBD2 (5 bases). Germline V CDR1 and CDR2: KGHSH, LQKENI. The CDR3 covers 13 residues. Trimming stripped 6 bases from V and 0 bases from J, with 9 bases between. CDR3 DNA: TGTGCCAGCTCTCCGGGAATCTCCTACGAGCAGTACTTC. Protein product: CASSPGISYEQYF.

J is TRBJ2-2 and V is TRBV6-2 or TRBV6-3; either TRBD1 or TRBD2 may fit D (5 bases each). The V end lost 5 bases, the J end lost 8 bases, and 18 bases lay between the germline ends. This CDR3 is 15 amino acids long. Germline CDR1 reads MNHEY; CDR2 reads SVGEGT. In DNA form, the CDR3 reads TGTGCCAGCAGTCACGGGACCACCGGGTATGGGGAGCTGTTTTTT. Its translation: CASSHGTTGYGELFF.

This clonotype was recorded many times. The chain recombines TRBV25-1 with TRBJ2-7; either TRBD1 or TRBD2 may supply D (5 bases each). This CDR3 contains 13 residues. V lost 6 bases and J lost 1, with 10 bases in between. Germline V gives CDR1 MGHDK, CDR2 SYGVNS. CDR3 loop: CASRGVSSYEQYF. Written as DNA, the CDR3 is TGTGCCAGCAGGGGGGTGAGTTCCTACGAGCAGTACTTC.

The chain uses TRBV19 and TRBJ2-7; TRBD1 matches 7 bases. With 5 bases clipped from V and 6 bases from J, the junction kept 7 bases outside the gene matches. There are 13 residues in the CDR3. Germline assignment: CDR1 LNHDA and CDR2 SQIVND (reference sequence). CDR3 in amino acids: CASSPGTELEQYF. CDR3 nucleotides: TGTGCCAGTAGTCCCGGGACAGAACTCGAGCAGTACTTC.

Only a few counts were recorded for this clonotype. A much larger clone sits a single nucleotide away, making a read error possible. This chain joins TRBV11-2 and TRBJ1-2, with 7 bases aligning to TRBD1. Germline CDR1 is SGHAT and CDR2 is FQNNGV. This CDR3 region has 13 residues. Trimming took 4 bases from V and 3 from J; bases not matched to a gene: 2. CDR3 protein: CASSWDSHYGYTF. In DNA form, the CDR3 reads TGTGCCAGCAGCTGGGACAGCCACTATGGCTACACCTTC.

The chain is built from TRBV6-1 and TRBJ2-7; D is ambiguous. This CDR3 is built from 16 residues. V was clipped by 5 bases and J by 2 bases, with 19 bases between them. Germline V gene lookup returns CDR1 MNHNS and CDR2 SASEGT. CDR3 protein: CASSIGRALSPYEQYF. CDR3 nucleotide sequence: TGTGCCAGCAGTATAGGACGGGCCCTGAGCCCCTACGAGCAGTACTTC.

CDR3 nucleotides: TGTGCCAGCAGTTCCCCTCGGGCTGCTCGCTATGGCTACACCTTC. Protein: CASSSPRAARYGYTF. V usage is TRBV6-5 and J usage is TRBJ1-2; the D is unclear. Germline loops: CDR1 MNHEY, CDR2 SVGAGI. V lost 4 bases, J lost 4 bases, and 16 bases lay in between. CDR3 length: 15 residues.

This sequence joins TRBV28 and TRBJ1-4; TRBD1 matches 11 bases. Germline CDR1 reads MDHEN; CDR2 reads SYDVKM. J lost 8 bases, V lost 5 bases, and 7 bases had no gene match. This CDR3 spans 15 amino acids. In DNA, the CDR3 is TGTGCCAGCAGTGCCGGGACAGGGGGTGGGGAAAAACTGTTTTTT. This gives the protein CASSAGTGGGEKLFF.

The sample holds a few counts of this clonotype. This clone may be a read error of a much larger clone one base away. The chain employs TRBV2 and TRBJ1-1; D unclear. The V gene lost 11 bases and the J gene lost 4 bases, with 14 bases spanning the gap. Germline CDR1 is SNHLY and CDR2 is FYNNEI. The length of the CDR3 is 12 residues. The CDR3 nucleotides are TGTGCCGACGGGGAGGTAGGCACTGAAGCTTTCTTT. Protein sequence: CADGEVGTEAFF.

This chain joins TRBV13 and TRBJ1-1; D perhaps matches TRBD1 (5 bases). Germline assignment: CDR1 PRHDT and CDR2 FYEKMQ (reference sequence). Trimming left V 5 bases short and J 5 bases short, with 18 bases between. This CDR3 is 15 amino acids long. The CDR3 here is CASSPRKGRRTEAFF. The CDR3 DNA sequence: TGTGCCAGCAGCCCTCGAAAGGGACGACGGACTGAAGCTTTCTTT.

This clonotype was observed many times. DNA of the CDR3: TGTGCCAGCAGTTACTCGAAGGGGCCAGAGACCCAGTACTTC. It specifies CASSYSKGPETQYF. The V call is TRBV6-5, the J call TRBJ2-5; D may be TRBD1 (5 bases). Trimming shortened V by 0 bases and J by 4 bases, and 9 bases separated the two germline ends. Germline CDR1 MNHEY, CDR2 SVGAGI. CDR3 length: 14 residues.

Ten or more counts support this clonotype. This sequence joins TRBV7-8 and TRBJ2-1; 8 bases line up with TRBD1. V trimming: 1 base; J trimming: 12 bases; junction bases outside the gene matches: 8. CDR3 length equals 14 residues. Germline-derived CDR1 and CDR2 are SGHVS and FQNEAQ. DNA for the CDR3: TGTGCCAGCAGCTTAGGGACAGGGATCCATGGGCAGTTCTTC. Amino acids: CASSLGTGIHGQFF.